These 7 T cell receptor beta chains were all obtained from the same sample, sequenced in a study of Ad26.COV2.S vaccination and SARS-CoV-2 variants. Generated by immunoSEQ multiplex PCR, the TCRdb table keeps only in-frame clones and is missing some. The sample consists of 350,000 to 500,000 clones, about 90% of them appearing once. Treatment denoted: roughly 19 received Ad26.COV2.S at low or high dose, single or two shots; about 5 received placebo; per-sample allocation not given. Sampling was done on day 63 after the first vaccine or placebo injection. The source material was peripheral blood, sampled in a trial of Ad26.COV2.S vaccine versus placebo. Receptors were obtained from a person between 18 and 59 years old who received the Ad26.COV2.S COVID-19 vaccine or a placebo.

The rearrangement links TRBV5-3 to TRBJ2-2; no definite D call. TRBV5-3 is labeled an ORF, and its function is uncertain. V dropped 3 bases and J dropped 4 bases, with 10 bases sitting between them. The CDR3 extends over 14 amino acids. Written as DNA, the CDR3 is TGTGCCAGAAGCTCGTGGATGGGCACCGGGGAGCTGTTTTTT. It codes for CARSSWMGTGELFF.

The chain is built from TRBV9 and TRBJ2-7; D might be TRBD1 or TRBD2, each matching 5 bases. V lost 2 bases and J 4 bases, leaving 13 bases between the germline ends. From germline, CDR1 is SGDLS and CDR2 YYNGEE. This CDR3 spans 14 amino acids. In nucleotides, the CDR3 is TGTGCCAGCAGCGTCGGGGCAACTCCGTACGAGCAGTACTTC. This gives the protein CASSVGATPYEQYF.

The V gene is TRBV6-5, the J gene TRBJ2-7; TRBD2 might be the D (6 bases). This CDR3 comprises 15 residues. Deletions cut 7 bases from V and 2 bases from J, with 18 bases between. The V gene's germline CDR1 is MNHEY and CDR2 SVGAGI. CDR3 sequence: CASTFGTAGTYEQYF. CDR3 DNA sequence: TGTGCCAGCACCTTCGGGACTGCCGGAACCTACGAGCAGTACTTC.

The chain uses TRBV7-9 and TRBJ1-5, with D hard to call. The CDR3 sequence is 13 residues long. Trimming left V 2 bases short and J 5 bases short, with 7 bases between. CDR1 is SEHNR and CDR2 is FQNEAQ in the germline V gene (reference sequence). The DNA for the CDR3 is TGTGCCAGCAGCTTATTGATGGATCAGCCCCAGCATTTT. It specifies CASSLLMDQPQHF.

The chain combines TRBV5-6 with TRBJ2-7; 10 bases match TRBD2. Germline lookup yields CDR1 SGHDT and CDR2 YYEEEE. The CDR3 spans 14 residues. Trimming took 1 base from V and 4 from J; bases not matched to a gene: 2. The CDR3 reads CASSLPSGSYEQYF. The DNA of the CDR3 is TGTGCCAGCAGCTTGCCTAGCGGGAGTTACGAGCAGTACTTC.

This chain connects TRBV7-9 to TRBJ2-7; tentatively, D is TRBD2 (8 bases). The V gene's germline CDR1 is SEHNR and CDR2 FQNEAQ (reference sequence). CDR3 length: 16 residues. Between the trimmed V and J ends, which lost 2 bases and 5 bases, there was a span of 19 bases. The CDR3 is CASSLSPGGGLNEQYF. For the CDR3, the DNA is TGTGCCAGCAGCTTATCTCCGGGAGGGGGCTTGAACGAGCAGTACTTC.

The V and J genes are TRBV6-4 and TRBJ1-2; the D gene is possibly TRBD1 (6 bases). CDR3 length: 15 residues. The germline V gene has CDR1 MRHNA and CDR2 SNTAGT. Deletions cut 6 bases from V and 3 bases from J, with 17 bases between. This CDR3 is CASSPTGATDYGYTF. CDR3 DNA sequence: TGTGCCAGCAGCCCAACGGGGGCAACGGACTATGGCTACACCTTC.